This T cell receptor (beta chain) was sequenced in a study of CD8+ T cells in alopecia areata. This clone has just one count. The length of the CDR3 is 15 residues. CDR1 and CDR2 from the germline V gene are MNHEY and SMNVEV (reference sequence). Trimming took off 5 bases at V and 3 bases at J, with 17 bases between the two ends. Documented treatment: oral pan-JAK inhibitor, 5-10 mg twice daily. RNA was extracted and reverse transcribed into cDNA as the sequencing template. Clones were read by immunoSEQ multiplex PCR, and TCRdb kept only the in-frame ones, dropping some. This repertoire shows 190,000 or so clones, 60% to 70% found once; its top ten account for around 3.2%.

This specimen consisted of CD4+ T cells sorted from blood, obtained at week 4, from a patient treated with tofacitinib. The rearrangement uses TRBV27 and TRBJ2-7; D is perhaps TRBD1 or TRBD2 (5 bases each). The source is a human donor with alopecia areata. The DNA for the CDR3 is TGTGCCAGCAGTCCCTTTGCAGGGACCCACTACGAGCAGTACTTC. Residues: CASSPFAGTHYEQYF.